This entry features one TCR beta chain sequence. Profiled with immunoSEQ multiplex PCR; TCRdb holds only in-frame clones, not every one. Of 70,000 or so clones in the sample, roughly 90% were seen once. The data were taken from a study of OX40 agonist ivuxolimab in advanced cancers. This CDR3 spans 13 amino acids. The V gene lost 6 bases and the J gene lost 5 bases, with 15 bases spanning the gap. Per the germline V gene, CDR1 is SGDLS and CDR2 is YYNGEE. The chain is built from TRBV9 and TRBJ2-7, with D possibly matching TRBD1 (6 bases). The origin of this receptor is an adult with an advanced solid tumor such as melanoma, head and neck, liver or kidney cancer. The sample consisted of CD4+ or CD8+ T cells sorted from blood, taken in a trial of the OX40 agonist ivuxolimab. The CDR3 region has the DNA TGTGCCAGCAACATGATAGGGGACAACGAGCAGTACTTC. Amino acids: CASNMIGDNEQYF. Variable domain in full (rest from reference TRBV9 and TRBJ2-7): DSGVTQTPKHLITATGQRVTLRCSPRSGDLSVYWYQQSLDQGLQFLIQYYNGEERAKGNILERFSAQQFPDLHSELNLSSLELGDSALYFCASNMIGDNEQYFGPGTRLTVT.